This note documents a single T cell receptor (beta chain) sequence. This CDR3 is missing its conserved last phenylalanine or tryptophan, likely due to a read error. The CDR3 is 15 residues long. The germline gives CDR1 DFQATT, CDR2 SNEGSKA (reference sequence). Deletions cut 6 bases from V and 1 base from J, with 19 bases between. TCRbeta library construction was performed incorporating unique molecular identifiers. TCRdb analysed the PCR reads with MiXCR anew, one entry per CDR3 protein. The data contain 120,000 or so distinct CDR3 sequences, approximately 10% of them singletons. This entry belongs to a study of T-cell reconstitution after alpha-beta-depleted transplantation in children.

The material sequenced was PBMCs from the stem cell graft donor, taken from the stem cell graft. The chain is built from TRBV20-1 and TRBJ2-7; D is unresolved. The clonotype comes from a human donor who donated a stem cell graft to a child with acute lymphoblastic leukemia. CDR3 protein: CSAPDPRRVSYEQYL. The CDR3 nucleotides are TGCAGTGCCCCCGATCCGCGCCGCGTTTCCTACGAGCAGTACTTG.